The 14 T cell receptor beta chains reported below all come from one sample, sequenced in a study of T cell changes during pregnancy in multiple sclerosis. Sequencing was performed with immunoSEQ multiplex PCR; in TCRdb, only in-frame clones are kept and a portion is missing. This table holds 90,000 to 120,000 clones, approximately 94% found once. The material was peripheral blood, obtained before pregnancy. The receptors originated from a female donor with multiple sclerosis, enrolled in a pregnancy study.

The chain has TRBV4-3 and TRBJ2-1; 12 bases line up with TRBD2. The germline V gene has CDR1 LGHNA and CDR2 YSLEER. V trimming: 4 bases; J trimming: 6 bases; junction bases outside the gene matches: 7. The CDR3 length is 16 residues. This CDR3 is CASSPSSGRAGNEQFF. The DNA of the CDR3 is TGCGCCAGCAGCCCCTCTAGCGGGAGGGCCGGCAATGAGCAGTTCTTC.

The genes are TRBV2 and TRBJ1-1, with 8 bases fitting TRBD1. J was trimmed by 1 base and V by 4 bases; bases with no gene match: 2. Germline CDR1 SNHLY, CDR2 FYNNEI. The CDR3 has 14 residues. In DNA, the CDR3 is TGTGCCAGCAGTGTTCAGGGGGCGAACACTGAAGCTTTCTTT. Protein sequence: CASSVQGANTEAFF.

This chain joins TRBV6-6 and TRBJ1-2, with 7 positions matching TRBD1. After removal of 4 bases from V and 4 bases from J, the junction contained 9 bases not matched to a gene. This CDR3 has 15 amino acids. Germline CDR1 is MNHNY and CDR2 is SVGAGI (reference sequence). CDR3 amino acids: CASSSTSDRVYGYTF. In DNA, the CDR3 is TGTGCCAGCAGTTCCACCTCCGACAGGGTCTATGGCTACACCTTC.

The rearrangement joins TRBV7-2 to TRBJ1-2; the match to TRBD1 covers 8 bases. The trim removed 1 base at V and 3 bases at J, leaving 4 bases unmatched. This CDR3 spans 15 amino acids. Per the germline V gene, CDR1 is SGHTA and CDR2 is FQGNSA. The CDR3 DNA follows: TGTGCCAGCAGCTTAGGACAGGGGACGTACTATGGCTACACCTTC. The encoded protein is CASSLGQGTYYGYTF. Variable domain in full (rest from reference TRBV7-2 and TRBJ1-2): GAGVSQSPSNKVTEKGKDVELRCDPISGHTALYWYRQSLGQGLEFLIYFQGNSAPDKSGLPSDRFSAERTGGSVSTLTIQRTQQEDSAVYLCASSLGQGTYYGYTFGSGTRLTVV.

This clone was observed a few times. CDR3 in amino acids: CSGMNTEAFF. CDR3 in DNA: TGCAGCGGTATGAACACTGAAGCTTTCTTT. The rearrangement uses TRBV29-1 and TRBJ1-1; D remains unclear. Trimming stripped 7 bases from V and 0 bases from J, with 3 bases between. CDR1 and CDR2 from the germline V gene are SQVTM and ANQGSEA. The CDR3 has 10 residues.

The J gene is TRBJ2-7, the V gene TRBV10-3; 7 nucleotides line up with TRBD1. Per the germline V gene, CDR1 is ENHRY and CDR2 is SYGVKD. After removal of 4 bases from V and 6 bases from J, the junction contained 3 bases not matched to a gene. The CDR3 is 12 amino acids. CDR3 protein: CAISGDSPEQYF. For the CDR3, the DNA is TGTGCCATCAGTGGGGACAGTCCCGAGCAGTACTTC.

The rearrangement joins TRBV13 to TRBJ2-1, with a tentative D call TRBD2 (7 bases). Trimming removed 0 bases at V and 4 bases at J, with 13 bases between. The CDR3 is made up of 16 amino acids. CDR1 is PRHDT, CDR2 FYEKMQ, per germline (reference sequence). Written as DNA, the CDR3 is TGTGCCAGCAGCTTAGGCGGACGGGGGGCATACAATGAGCAGTTCTTC. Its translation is CASSLGGRGAYNEQFF.

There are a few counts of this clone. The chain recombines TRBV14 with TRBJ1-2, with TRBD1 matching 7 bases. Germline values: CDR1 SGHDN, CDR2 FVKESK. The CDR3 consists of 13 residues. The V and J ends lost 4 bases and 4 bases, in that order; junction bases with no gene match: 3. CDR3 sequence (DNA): TGTGCCAGCAGCCTAGACAGGGCCTATGGCTACACCTTC. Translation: CASSLDRAYGYTF.

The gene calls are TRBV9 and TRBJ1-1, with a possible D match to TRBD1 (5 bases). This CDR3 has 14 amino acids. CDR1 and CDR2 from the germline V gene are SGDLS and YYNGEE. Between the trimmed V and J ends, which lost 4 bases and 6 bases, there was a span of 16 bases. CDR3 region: CASSPREGSAEAFF. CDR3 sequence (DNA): TGTGCCAGCAGCCCACGGGAGGGGTCGGCTGAAGCTTTCTTT.

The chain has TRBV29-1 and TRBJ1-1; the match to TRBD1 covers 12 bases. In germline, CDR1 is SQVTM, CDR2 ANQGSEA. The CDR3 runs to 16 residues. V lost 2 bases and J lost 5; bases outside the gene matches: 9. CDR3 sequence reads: CSVESPGQGARTEAFF. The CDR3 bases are TGCAGCGTTGAATCCCCGGGACAGGGGGCGCGAACTGAAGCTTTCTTT.

This CDR3 reads CAMTSGASYEQYF. The CDR3 nucleotides are TGTGCCATGACTAGCGGGGCCTCCTACGAGCAGTACTTC. The gene calls are TRBV7-9 and TRBJ2-7, with 11 bases identical to TRBD2. The CDR3 totals 13 residues. Germline CDR1 SEHNR, CDR2 FQNEAQ (reference sequence). The V segment lost 10 bases and the J segment 0 bases; nucleotides outside the gene matches: 2.

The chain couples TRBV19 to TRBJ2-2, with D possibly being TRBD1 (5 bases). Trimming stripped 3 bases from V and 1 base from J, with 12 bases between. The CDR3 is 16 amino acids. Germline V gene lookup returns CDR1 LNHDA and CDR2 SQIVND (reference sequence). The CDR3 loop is CASSMWAGRNTGELFF. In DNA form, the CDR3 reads TGTGCCAGTAGTATGTGGGCAGGGCGGAACACCGGGGAGCTGTTTTTT.

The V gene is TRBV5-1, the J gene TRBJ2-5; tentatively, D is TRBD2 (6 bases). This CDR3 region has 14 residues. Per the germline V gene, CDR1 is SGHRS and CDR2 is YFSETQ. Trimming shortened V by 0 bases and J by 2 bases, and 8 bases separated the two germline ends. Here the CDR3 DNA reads TGCGCCAGCAGCTTGGGGCGGGGTCAAGAGACCCAGTACTTC. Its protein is CASSLGRGQETQYF.

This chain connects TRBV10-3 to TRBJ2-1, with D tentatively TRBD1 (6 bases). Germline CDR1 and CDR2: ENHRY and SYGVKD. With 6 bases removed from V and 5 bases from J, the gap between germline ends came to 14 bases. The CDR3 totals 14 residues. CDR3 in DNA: TGTGCCATCAGCCCGACAGGCGACGACAATGAGCAGTTCTTC. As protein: CAISPTGDDNEQFF.